The 22 T cell receptor beta chains below come from one sample, sequenced in a study of chemoradiotherapy in HPV16-positive cancers. TCRdb's table, derived via immunoSEQ multiplex PCR, lists solely in-frame clones and lacks some. Of some 30,000 clones in the sample, roughly 80% were seen once. Specimen: blood, collected from a patient who underwent chemoradiotherapy. The receptors were gathered from a human donor with HPV-associated anogenital cancer.

The genes are TRBV5-1 and TRBJ2-1, with 9 bases fitting TRBD1. CDR3 length: 14 residues. With V trimmed by 7 bases and J by 5 bases, 7 bases remained unmatched. Germline CDR1 is SGHRS and CDR2 is YFSETQ. In DNA, the CDR3 is TGCGCCAGCGATCCGGGACAGGGTCACAATGAGCAGTTCTTC. This sequence encodes CASDPGQGHNEQFF. The entire variable domain, with the rest obtained from reference TRBV5-1 and TRBJ2-1, is as follows: KAGVTQTPRYLIKTRGQQVTLSCSPISGHRSVSWYQQTPGQGLQFLFEYFSETQRNKGNFPGRFSGRQFSNSRSEMNVSTLELGDSALYLCASDPGQGHNEQFFGPGTRLTVL.

In regard to this clone: Additional DNA sequences in this sample encode the identical CDR3. The chain employs TRBV30 and TRBJ2-5; D gene uncertain. Germline values: CDR1 GTSNPN, CDR2 SVGIG (reference sequence). V was cut by 0 bases and J by 0 bases, with 11 bases left in between. The CDR3 is made up of 15 amino acids. The chain's CDR3 is CAWSVPGKDQETQYF. The CDR3 coding sequence is TGTGCCTGGAGTGTACCTGGGAAAGACCAAGAGACCCAGTACTTC.

The rearrangement uses TRBV11-2 and TRBJ1-4; 8 positions agree with TRBD1. The CDR3 covers 16 residues. V trimming: 5 bases; J trimming: 5 bases; junction bases outside the gene matches: 10. In germline, CDR1 is SGHAT, CDR2 FQNNGV. CDR3 nucleotides: TGTGCCAGCAGCGCCCGTTGGGACAGGACGAATGAAAAACTGTTTTTT. This gives the protein CASSARWDRTNEKLFF. Combining the CDR3 with reference TRBV11-2 and TRBJ1-4 gives the whole variable domain EAGVAQSPRYKIIEKRQSVAFWCNPISGHATLYWYQQILGQGPKLLIQFQNNGVVDDSQLPKDRFSAERLKGVDSTLKIQPAKLEDSAVYLCASSARWDRTNEKLFFGSGTQLSVL.

The chain recombines TRBV29-1 with TRBJ2-5; D may be TRBD2 (5 bases). Trimming took 3 bases from V and 3 from J, leaving 14 bases between them. Germline loops: CDR1 SQVTM, CDR2 ANQGSEA. The CDR3 has 14 amino acids. In DNA, the CDR3 is TGCAGCGTTGATATAGGGAGCAGCAAAGAGACCCAGTACTTC. Translation: CSVDIGSSKETQYF. The complete variable domain, with remaining parts taken from reference TRBV29-1 and TRBJ2-5, reads SAVISQKPSRDICQRGTSLTIQCQVDSQVTMMFWYRQQPGQSLTLIATANQGSEATYESGFVIDKFPISRPNLTFSTLTVSNMSPEDSSIYLCSVDIGSSKETQYFGPGTRLLVL.

The chain employs TRBV27 and TRBJ1-1; 8 bases are shared with TRBD1. V lost 5 bases to trimming and J lost 8 bases; unmatched junction nucleotides: 10. CDR1 and CDR2 (germline): MNHEY, SMNVEV (reference sequence). There are 14 residues in the CDR3. The CDR3 DNA sequence: TGTGCCAGCAGTCGTAACGGACAGGGCGGGGAAGCTTTCTTT. It translates to CASSRNGQGGEAFF.

The chain joins TRBV30 to TRBJ2-2; 7 bases are shared with TRBD2. Germline loops: CDR1 GTSNPN, CDR2 SVGIG (reference sequence). Germline trimming cut 0 bases from V and 8 bases from J; bases unmatched to any gene: 6. There are 14 residues in the CDR3. The DNA of the CDR3 is TGTGCCTGGAGTGTACGGGCTAGCGGTGGGGAGCTGTTTTTT. It yields the protein CAWSVRASGGELFF.

V usage is TRBV5-6 and J usage is TRBJ1-1, with D hard to call. The ends were cut back, 6 bases at V and 2 bases at J, with 14 bases in the middle. The CDR3 contains 14 residues. The germline V gene encodes CDR1 SGHDT and CDR2 YYEEEE. The CDR3 DNA reads as TGTGCCAGCAACAACGTGGGCAGAAACACTGAAGCTTTCTTT. It specifies CASNNVGRNTEAFF.

This clone was detected a few times. The chain combines TRBV5-1 with TRBJ2-5; 9 positions agree with TRBD1. CDR1 SGHRS and CDR2 YFSETQ come from the germline V gene. The CDR3 sequence is 17 residues long. Germline trimming cut 4 bases from V and 5 bases from J; bases unmatched to any gene: 15. The CDR3 coding sequence is TGCGCCAGCAGCCGAGAGGGCCCTACAGGGGGCGTTGAGACCCAGTACTTC. It encodes CASSREGPTGGVETQYF.

This chain connects TRBV11-2 to TRBJ2-2; TRBD1 matches at 9 bases. Germline CDR1 reads SGHAT; CDR2 reads FQNNGV. V lost 5 bases to trimming and J lost 5 bases; unmatched junction nucleotides: 6. This CDR3 spans 15 amino acids. CDR3 DNA: TGTGCCAGCAGCCCCCGACAGGGGGGGACCGGGGAGCTGTTTTTT. This gives the protein CASSPRQGGTGELFF.

The rearrangement links TRBV30 to TRBJ2-3; perhaps TRBD2 as D (7 bases). This CDR3 is 14 amino acids long. The germline CDR1 and CDR2 sequences are GTSNPN and SVGIG (reference sequence). The V end lost 0 bases, the J end lost 4 bases, and 11 bases lay between the germline ends. Here the CDR3 reads CAWSVSGGADTQYF. CDR3 bases: TGTGCCTGGAGTGTATCGGGGGGCGCAGATACGCAGTATTTT.

The chain uses TRBV2 and TRBJ1-5, with 7 bases that match TRBD1. This CDR3 is 14 amino acids long. Germline lookup yields CDR1 SNHLY and CDR2 FYNNEI. The V and J ends lost 6 bases and 4 bases, in that order; junction bases with no gene match: 6. The CDR3 loop reads CASSRETGNQPQHF. The CDR3, as DNA: TGTGCCAGCAGCCGGGAGACAGGGAATCAGCCCCAGCATTTT.

V and J are TRBV5-4 and TRBJ2-3, with TRBD2 identical over 8 bases. The CDR3 loop spans 16 amino acids. Germline V gene data show CDR1 as SGHNT and CDR2 as YYREEE (reference sequence). The trim removed 5 bases at V and 2 bases at J, leaving 10 bases unmatched. The CDR3: CASSRYSGGYTDTQYF. CDR3 in DNA: TGTGCCAGCAGTCGCTACAGCGGGGGCTACACAGATACGCAGTATTTT.

This clone was counted a few times. The rearrangement links TRBV7-9 to TRBJ1-2; 7 nucleotides match TRBD1. The V and J ends lost 5 bases and 8 bases, in that order; junction bases with no gene match: 5. The CDR3 sequence is 12 residues long. Germline CDR1 SEHNR, CDR2 FQNEAQ (reference sequence). CDR3: CASSLDRVGYTF. CDR3 DNA sequence: TGTGCCAGCAGCCTAGACAGGGTAGGCTACACCTTC.

This clone was counted once. The rearrangement joins TRBV30 to TRBJ2-3; 7 bases are shared with TRBD2. This CDR3 is 13 amino acids long. After removal of 0 bases from V and 4 bases from J, the junction contained 1 base not matched to a gene. CDR1 is GTSNPN, CDR2 SVGIG, per germline (reference sequence). CDR3 sequence: CAWSVAGADTQYF. As DNA, the CDR3 is TGTGCCTGGAGTGTTGCGGGGGCAGATACGCAGTATTTT.

The chain joins TRBV30 to TRBJ1-1; D uncertain. The germline V gene encodes CDR1 GTSNPN and CDR2 SVGIG (reference sequence). V dropped 4 bases and J dropped 7 bases, with 16 bases sitting between them. The CDR3 has 13 amino acids. The CDR3 nucleotides read TGTGCCTGGACCCGAGACGCGGGTAGTGAAGCTTTCTTT. Translating gives CAWTRDAGSEAFF.

The chain carries TRBV18 and TRBJ1-2; D gene unclear. The V end lost 2 bases, the J end lost 6 bases, and 10 bases lay between the germline ends. This CDR3 contains 13 residues. From germline, CDR1 is KGHSH and CDR2 LQKENI. Here the CDR3 reads CASSPEEGNGYTF. The DNA for the CDR3 is TGTGCCAGCTCACCAGAGGAAGGAAATGGCTACACCTTC.

This chain links TRBV29-1 with TRBJ2-5; 7 positions match TRBD1. Trimming took 5 bases from V and 0 from J; bases not matched to a gene: 6. The CDR3 length is 14 residues. Looked up from germline, CDR1 is SQVTM and CDR2 is ANQGSEA. The DNA for the CDR3 is TGCAGCGTTCAAACAGGGGCGAACCAAGAGACCCAGTACTTC. Protein product: CSVQTGANQETQYF. Based on the CDR3 plus reference TRBV29-1 and TRBJ2-5, the full variable domain is SAVISQKPSRDICQRGTSLTIQCQVDSQVTMMFWYRQQPGQSLTLIATANQGSEATYESGFVIDKFPISRPNLTFSTLTVSNMSPEDSSIYLCSVQTGANQETQYFGPGTRLLVL.

In DNA, the CDR3 is TGTGCCAGCAGACAGGGGGTGGGTTCACCCCTCCACTTT. Translation: CASRQGVGSPLHF. This rearrangement joins TRBV19 to TRBJ1-6; 9 positions agree with TRBD1. V lost 9 bases to trimming and J lost 9 bases; unmatched junction nucleotides: 6. The germline gives CDR1 LNHDA, CDR2 SQIVND (reference sequence). The CDR3 is 13 residues long.

The chain is built from TRBV5-6 and TRBJ2-2, with D uncertain. Germline V gene data show CDR1 as SGHDT and CDR2 as YYEEEE. This CDR3 has 14 amino acids. V shed 1 base and J shed 1 base, with 5 bases lying between them. CDR3 DNA: TGTGCCAGCAGCTTGCGCGAGAACACCGGGGAGCTGTTTTTT. It codes for CASSLRENTGELFF.

The gene calls are TRBV5-5 and TRBJ1-1; a weak D match, TRBD1 (5 bases). Germline V gene data show CDR1 as SGHKS and CDR2 as YYEKEE (reference sequence). The CDR3 contains 15 residues. Trimming took off 0 bases at V and 5 bases at J, with 14 bases between the two ends. CDR3 amino acids: CASSLAGTPGTEAFF. In nucleotides, the CDR3 is TGTGCCAGCAGCTTGGCAGGGACGCCGGGGACTGAAGCTTTCTTT.

This chain uses TRBV10-3 with TRBJ2-1; D possibly corresponds to TRBD1 (6 bases). From germline, CDR1 is ENHRY and CDR2 SYGVKD. The V end was cut by 4 bases, the J end by 5 bases, with 9 bases between. The CDR3 has 13 residues. The CDR3 bases are TGTGCCATCAGTGTTGGACAGCACAATGAGCAGTTCTTC. Translated: CAISVGQHNEQFF.

The chain carries TRBV18 and TRBJ1-1; maybe TRBD1 (5 bases). This CDR3 spans 13 amino acids. Germline-derived CDR1 and CDR2 are KGHSH and LQKENI. V lost 3 bases, J lost 3 bases, and 8 bases lay in between. CDR3 in DNA: TGTGCCAGCTCACCTAAGACAGACACTGAAGCTTTCTTT. Translation gives CASSPKTDTEAFF. The variable domain in full, completed from reference TRBV18 and TRBJ1-1, reads NAGVMQNPRHLVRRRGQEARLRCSPMKGHSHVYWYRQLPEEGLKFMVYLQKENIIDESGMPKERFSAEFPKEGPSILRIQQVVRGDSAAYFCASSPKTDTEAFFGQGTRLTVV.